Presented here are 17 T cell receptor beta chains from one specimen sequenced in a study of T-cell memory formation after mild COVID-19. TCRdb reanalysed the 5' RACE reads using MiXCR and keeps one entry per CDR3 protein. The sample yields over 300,000 distinct CDR3 sequences, roughly 20% seen once. The sequenced sample was PBMCs or a T cell subset sorted from them (not recorded which). The receptors were sampled from a young man who had mild COVID-19 (a few samples of this study predate the infection). Cell type and time point are not known.

This clonotype was counted between two and nine times. The chain joins TRBV4-1 to TRBJ1-4; weak D call: TRBD1 (6 bases). The germline V gene has CDR1 MGHRA and CDR2 YSYEKL. There are 13 residues in the CDR3. Trimming took 4 bases from V and 8 from J, leaving 11 bases between them. In DNA form, the CDR3 reads TGCGCCAGCAGCCGGACAGAGGGGGAAAAACTGTTTTTT. It translates to CASSRTEGEKLFF.

This clonotype has just a few counts. The rearrangement joins TRBV18 to TRBJ2-7; D unclear. Germline V gene lookup returns CDR1 KGHSH and CDR2 LQKENI. This CDR3 is built from 13 residues. Trimming left V 0 bases short and J 4 bases short, with 7 bases between. The DNA for the CDR3 is TGTGCCAGCTCACCACCCGCAGAGTACGAGCAGTACTTC. This sequence encodes CASSPPAEYEQYF.

J is TRBJ1-2 and V is TRBV6-2 or TRBV6-3; possibly TRBD1 for D (5 bases). The V end lost 5 bases, the J end lost 5 bases, and 12 bases lay between the germline ends. This CDR3 has 13 amino acids. Germline CDR1 MNHEY, CDR2 SVGEGT. This chain's CDR3 is CASSNGGIYGYTF. The CDR3 DNA follows: TGTGCCAGCAGTAACGGGGGGATTTATGGCTACACCTTC.

This clonotype has at least ten counts. The chain recombines TRBV4-2 with TRBJ2-1, with a weak D call TRBD2 (5 bases). CDR1 LGHNA and CDR2 YNFKEQ come from the germline V gene. The CDR3 has 14 residues. V was pared by 4 bases and J by 8 bases, with 15 bases between. The DNA for the CDR3 is TGTGCCAGCAGCCGGGATGGTGGAGGCGATGAGCAGTTCTTC. Its protein product is CASSRDGGGDEQFF.

This clonotype has a handful of counts. CDR3 in amino acids: CASSRGGGRPQHF. CDR3 in DNA: TGTGCCAGCAGCCGGGGGGGTGGTAGGCCCCAGCATTTT. The V gene is TRBV12-3 or TRBV12-4, the J gene TRBJ1-5; a possible D gene is TRBD1 (5 bases). Trimming shortened V by 6 bases and J by 9 bases, and 15 bases separated the two germline ends. The CDR3 spans 13 residues.

This clonotype has ten or more counts. The chain links TRBV5-1 to TRBJ2-7, with 8 bases that match TRBD2. The CDR3 totals 14 residues. Germline CDR1 reads SGHRS; CDR2 reads YFSETQ. The V segment lost 5 bases and the J segment 2 bases; nucleotides outside the gene matches: 6. The CDR3 loop is CASSRIAGTYEQYF. CDR3 DNA: TGCGCCAGCAGTAGAATAGCGGGAACCTACGAGCAGTACTTC.

This clonotype was seen only a few times. The CDR3 here is CASSGDGWYPGELFF. The CDR3 coding sequence is TGTGCCAGCAGCGGGGACGGATGGTACCCCGGGGAGCTGTTTTTT. The chain uses TRBV9 and TRBJ2-2; perhaps D is TRBD1 or TRBD2 (5 bases each). The ends were cut back, 3 bases at V and 6 bases at J, with 15 bases in the middle. This CDR3 region has 15 residues. Looked up from germline, CDR1 is SGDLS and CDR2 is YYNGEE.

The chain employs TRBV15 and TRBJ2-1; D is perhaps TRBD2 (5 bases). CDR3 size: 14 residues. Trimming shortened V by 1 base and J by 8 bases, and 12 bases separated the two germline ends. Germline loops: CDR1 LNHNV, CDR2 YYDKDF (reference sequence). The CDR3: CATSRGPGVDEQFF. The CDR3 DNA reads as TGTGCCACCAGCAGAGGTCCCGGGGTCGATGAGCAGTTCTTC.

The J gene is TRBJ2-2, the V gene TRBV5-1; 12 bases agree with TRBD1. V lost 4 bases, J lost 4 bases, and 8 bases stayed unmatched. The CDR3 is made up of 17 amino acids. CDR1 and CDR2 from the germline V gene are SGHRS and YFSETQ. The CDR3 DNA is TGCGCCAGCAGCCCCCAGGGACAGGGGGCTGTCACCGGGGAGCTGTTTTTT. Translating gives CASSPQGQGAVTGELFF.

J is TRBJ1-2 and V is TRBV18; a weak D match, TRBD1 (6 bases). Trimming left V 0 bases short and J 2 bases short, with 10 bases between. The germline V gene has CDR1 KGHSH and CDR2 LQKENI. The CDR3 spans 15 residues. The CDR3 protein is CASSPPPGANYGYTF. CDR3 in DNA: TGTGCCAGCTCACCACCGCCAGGGGCGAACTATGGCTACACCTTC.

V and J are TRBV11-2 and TRBJ2-5, with 14 bases fitting TRBD2. The germline gives CDR1 SGHAT, CDR2 FQNNGV. This CDR3 contains 17 residues. V lost 1 base and J lost 5; bases outside the gene matches: 6. The CDR3 DNA follows: TGTGCCAGCAGCTTAGGACTAGCGGGGGGGTCAGTTGAGACCCAGTACTTC. This encodes CASSLGLAGGSVETQYF.

This clonotype was picked up a small number of times. The genes are TRBV20-1 and TRBJ1-1; tentative D call: TRBD1 (6 bases). Germline V gene sequence: CDR1 DFQATT, CDR2 SNEGSKA (reference sequence). V was clipped by 4 bases and J by 1 base, with 13 bases between them. The CDR3 covers 14 residues. The CDR3 here is CSATTGSGNTEAFF. The CDR3 DNA follows: TGCAGTGCTACAACAGGGTCAGGGAACACTGAAGCTTTCTTT.

This rearrangement joins TRBV20-1 to TRBJ1-1, with D unresolved. Looked up from germline, CDR1 is DFQATT and CDR2 is SNEGSKA (reference sequence). The CDR3 runs to 10 residues. The CDR3, as DNA: TGCACCTCCATGAACACTGAAGCTTTCTTT. This translates into CTSMNTEAFF.

The rearrangement uses TRBV4-1 and TRBJ2-3; 7 nucleotides agree with TRBD2. Germline values: CDR1 MGHRA, CDR2 YSYEKL. Trimming took 1 base from V and 3 from J; bases not matched to a gene: 4. This CDR3 has 15 amino acids. The CDR3 DNA is TGCGCCAGCAGCCAAGTGCGGGGAGGGACAGATACGCAGTATTTT. This encodes CASSQVRGGTDTQYF.

V is TRBV3-1 and J is TRBJ2-3; D is unresolved. The V gene's germline CDR1 is LGHDT and CDR2 YNNKEL (reference sequence). Trimming left V 6 bases short and J 8 bases short, with 12 bases between. The CDR3 runs to 12 residues. The CDR3 DNA reads TGTGCCAGCAGACAACCCCCCGGTACGCAGTATTTT. Translated, it gives CASRQPPGTQYF.

This clonotype appeared a few times. The chain is built from TRBV12-3 or TRBV12-4 and TRBJ2-5; D remains unclear. The V end lost 6 bases, the J end lost 10 bases, and 12 bases lay between the germline ends. The CDR3 is 11 amino acids. CDR3 region: CASRNRMDQYF. Here the CDR3 DNA reads TGTGCCAGCAGGAATCGTATGGACCAGTACTTC.

V is TRBV6-4 and J is TRBJ2-4, with 7 bases aligning to TRBD1. Germline V gene lookup returns CDR1 MRHNA and CDR2 SNTAGT. The J segment lost 4 bases and the V segment lost 9 bases, leaving 9 bases of the junction unmatched. This CDR3 spans 14 amino acids. DNA of the CDR3: TGTGCCAGGCTTATCGTGGACAGGAAAAACATTCAGTACTTC. Protein sequence: CARLIVDRKNIQYF.